The clone carrying this TCR beta chain was counted a few times. Its cognate antigen is unknown. The CDR3 has 19 residues. The V segment lost 4 bases and the J segment 0 bases; nucleotides outside the gene matches: 14. The germline CDR1 and CDR2 sequences are LGHDT and YNNKEL (reference sequence). The data belong to a study of T-cell reconstitution after alpha-beta-depleted transplantation in children. General observations from the study: Surviving recipient T cells and thymic progenitors underlay high day-60 TCRbeta diversity in some patients. Newly made T cells mostly supplied T-cell counts and diversity one year after transplant. Alpha-beta T cells about two months after transplant reportedly derived from several hundred expanded graft clones.

During its preparation, the TCRbeta library received unique molecular identifiers. MiXCR, applied by TCRdb to the PCR reads, yields one record per CDR3 protein. The sample shows about 200,000 distinct CDR3 sequences, approximately 8.4% of them seen only once. Sequences were derived from PBMCs, mostly from graft donor cells, sampled 360 days after TCRalphabeta/CD19-depleted stem cell transplant. The V gene is TRBV3-1, the J gene TRBJ1-4, with 7 bases that match TRBD1. The TCR sequence derives from a male patient aged 2-15 years who had a stem cell transplant for acute myeloid leukemia, so the T cells may come from the graft donor. CDR3 coding DNA: TGTGCCAGCAGCCCCCCCCACCCAGGGGGGACTTCAACTAATGAAAAACTGTTTTTT. Its translation is CASSPPHPGGTSTNEKLFF.